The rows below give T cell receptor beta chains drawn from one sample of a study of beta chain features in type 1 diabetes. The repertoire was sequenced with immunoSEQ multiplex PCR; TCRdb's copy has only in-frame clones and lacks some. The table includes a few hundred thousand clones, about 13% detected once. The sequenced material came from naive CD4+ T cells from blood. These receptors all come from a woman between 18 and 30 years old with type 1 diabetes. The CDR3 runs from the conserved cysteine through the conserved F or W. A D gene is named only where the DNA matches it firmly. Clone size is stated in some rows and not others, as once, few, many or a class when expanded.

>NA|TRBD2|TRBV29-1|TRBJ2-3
TGCAGCGTTGTCCCTAGCGGGAGGGGGGGGCATGGGAGCACAGATACGCAGTATTTT
CSVVPSGRGGHGSTDTQYF
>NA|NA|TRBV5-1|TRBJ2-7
TGCGCCAGCAGCTTAGGAGCCTACGAGCAGTACTTC
CASSLGAYEQYF
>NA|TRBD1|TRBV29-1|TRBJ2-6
TGCAGCGTGGTACAGGGGAAAACGTCTGGGGCCAACGTCCTGACTTTC
CSVVQGKTSGANVLTF
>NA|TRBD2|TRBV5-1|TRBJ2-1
TGCGCCAGCAGCTTCCGACTAGCGGGAGGGCCAAATCCGACTGAGCAGTTCTTC
CASSFRLAGGPNPTEQFF
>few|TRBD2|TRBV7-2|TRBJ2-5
TGTGCCAGCAGCTTAGTGGCGGGAGCCCTAGGGACCCAGTACTTC
CASSLVAGALGTQYF
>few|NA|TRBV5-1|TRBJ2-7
TGCGCCAGCACCTCCATGGGGGCTACAACCTACGAGCAGTACTTC
CASTSMGATTYEQYF
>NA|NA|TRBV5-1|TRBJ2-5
TGCGCCAGCAGCGGGCCCGCAGGTTTAGGGACCCAGTACTTC
CASSGPAGLGTQYF
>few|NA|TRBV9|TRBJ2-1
TGTGCCAGCAGCAGTAGCGGATACAATGAGCAGTTCTTC
CASSSSGYNEQFF
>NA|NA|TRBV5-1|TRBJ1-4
TGCGCCAGCAGCCCTCTTGCAACTAATGAAAAACTGTTTTTT
CASSPLATNEKLFF
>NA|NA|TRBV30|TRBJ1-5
TGTGCCTGGAGTGTACAGATAAATCAGCCCCAGCATTTT
CAWSVQINQPQHF
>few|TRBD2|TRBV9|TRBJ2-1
TGTGCCAGCAGCGTAAGCGGACAGACTAGCGGGATTGGGCAGTTCTTC
CASSVSGQTSGIGQFF
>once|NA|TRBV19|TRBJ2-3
TGTGCCAGTAGTAAGGAGGGGCGGGGAGATACGCAGTATTTT
CASSKEGRGDTQYF
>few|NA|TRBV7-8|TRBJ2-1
TGTGCCAGCAGCTTCCCGAGGGCTGAGCAGTTCTTC
CASSFPRAEQFF
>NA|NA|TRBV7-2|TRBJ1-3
TGTGCCAGCAGCTTAGTCGAGGTCCTCTCTGGAAACACCATATATTTT
CASSLVEVLSGNTIYF
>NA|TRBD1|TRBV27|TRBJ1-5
TGTGCCAGCAGAGGGACAGAAAGTATAGCAAATCAGCCCCAGCATTTT
CASRGTESIANQPQHF
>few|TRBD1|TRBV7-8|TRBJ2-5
TGTGCCAGCAGCTTAGTTGCGGGACAGGGGTGGAAGACCCAGTACTTC
CASSLVAGQGWKTQYF
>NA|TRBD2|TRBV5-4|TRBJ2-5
TGTGCCAGCAGCTTGGGCGGGAGCCGGGAGACCCAGTACTTC
CASSLGGSRETQYF
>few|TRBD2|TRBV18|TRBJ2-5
TGTGCCAGCTCAGTTAGCGGGAACCAAGAGACCCAGTACTTC
CASSVSGNQETQYF
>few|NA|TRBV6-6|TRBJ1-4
TGTGCCAGCAGCCGAACTCGGGGGGGGAGTGAAAAACTGTTTTTT
CASSRTRGGSEKLFF
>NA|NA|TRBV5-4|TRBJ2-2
TGTGCCAGCAGCTTGCGGTCCCGTCCCGGGGAGCTGTTTTTT
CASSLRSRPGELFF
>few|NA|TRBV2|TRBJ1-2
TGTGCCAGCCTTTCCAGGTCCCCCCAGGCCTATGGCTACACCTTC
CASLSRSPQAYGYTF
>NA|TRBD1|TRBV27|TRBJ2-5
TGTGCCAGCAGTTTATGGGCCCCTCAGGGACAGACGGGAATCTACGTGACCCAGTACTTC
CASSLWAPQGQTGIYVTQYF
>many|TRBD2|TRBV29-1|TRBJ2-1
TGCAGCGTTCATCCTGTGGGCGGGAGGGCCCTCTTC
CSVHPVGGRALF
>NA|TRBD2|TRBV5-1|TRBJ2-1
TGCGCCAGCAGCTCGAATCTAGCGGGACCATACAATGAGCAGTTCTTC
CASSSNLAGPYNEQFF
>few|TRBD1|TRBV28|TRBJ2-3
TGTGCCAGCAGGGGCCAGGGGGCTGGCACAGATACGCAGTATTTT
CASRGQGAGTDTQYF
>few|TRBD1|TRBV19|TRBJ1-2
TGTGCCAGTAAGTGGGACAGGGTTGGATATGGCTACACCTTC
CASKWDRVGYGYTF
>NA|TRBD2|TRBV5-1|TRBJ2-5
TGCGCCAGCAGCTCGGGGACTAGCGGGAGTTGGGAGACCCAGTACTTC
CASSSGTSGSWETQYF
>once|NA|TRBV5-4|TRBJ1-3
TGTGCCAGCAGCCCCTTCGGCGGGACCATCTCGGACACCATATATTTT
CASSPFGGTISDTIYF
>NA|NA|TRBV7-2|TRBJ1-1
TGTGCCAGCAGTCCAGTAACCCTGAACACTGAAGCTTTCTTT
CASSPVTLNTEAFF
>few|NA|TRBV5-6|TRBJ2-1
TGTGCCAGCAGCTCTTGGGGGAGGAGTGAGCAGTTCTTC
CASSSWGRSEQFF
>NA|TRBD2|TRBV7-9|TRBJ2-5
TGTGCCAGCAGCTTCTGGGGACTAGCAAGGGCCCAGTACTTC
CASSFWGLARAQYF
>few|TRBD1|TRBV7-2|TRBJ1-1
TGTGCCAGCAGCTCACAGGGGGCAAGAACTGAAGCTTTCTTT
CASSSQGARTEAFF
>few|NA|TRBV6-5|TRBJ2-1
TGTGCCAGCAGTGGCATTGGAGGGTCCAATGAGCAGTTCTTC
CASSGIGGSNEQFF
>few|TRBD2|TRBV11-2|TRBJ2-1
TGTGCCAGCAGCTTCCCCCTAGCGGGAGGACAATCCTACAATGAGCAGTTCTTC
CASSFPLAGGQSYNEQFF
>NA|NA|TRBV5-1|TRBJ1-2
TGCGCCAGCAGCTTGACAGAAAACTATGGCTACACCTTC
CASSLTENYGYTF
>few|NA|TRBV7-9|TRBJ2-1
TGTGCCAGCAGGTCTGGGGGCGATGAGCAGTTCTTC
CASRSGGDEQFF
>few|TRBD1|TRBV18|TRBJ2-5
TGTGCCAGCTCAGGGGACAGGGAAGAGACCCAGTACTTC
CASSGDREETQYF
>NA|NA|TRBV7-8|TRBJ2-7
TGTGCCAGCAGCTTAGCGGACAGCTACGAGCAGTACTTC
CASSLADSYEQYF
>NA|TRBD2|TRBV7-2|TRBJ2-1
TGTGCCAGCAGCATGCTGGGACTACAGTACAATGAGCAGTTCTTC
CASSMLGLQYNEQFF
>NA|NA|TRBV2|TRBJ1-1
TGTGCCAGCAGTTCCAGCAGCCGAGTCGGGACTGAAGCTTTCTTT
CASSSSSRVGTEAFF
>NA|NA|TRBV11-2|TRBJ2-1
TGTGCCAGCAGCCCTACAGACAATGAGCAGTTCTTC
CASSPTDNEQFF
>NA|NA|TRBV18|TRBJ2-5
TGTGCCAGCTCACAAACACCCCAAGAGACCCAGTACTTC
CASSQTPQETQYF
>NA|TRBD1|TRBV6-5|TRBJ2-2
TGTGCCACCCAGGCCCAGGGGGCAATGGGCGGGGAGCTGTTTTTT
CATQAQGAMGGELFF
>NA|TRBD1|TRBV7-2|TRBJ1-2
TGTGCCAGCAGCCACCGACAGGGCGGCAGATATGGCTACACCTTC
CASSHRQGGRYGYTF
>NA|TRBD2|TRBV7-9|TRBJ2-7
TGTGCCAGCTGGGGGGGGGAGTGGGCCTACGAGCAGTACTTC
CASWGGEWAYEQYF
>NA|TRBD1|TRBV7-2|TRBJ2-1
TGTGCCAGCAGTCCCGACAGGGGAATTAATGAGCAGTTCTTC
CASSPDRGINEQFF
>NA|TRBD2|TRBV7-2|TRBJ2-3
TGTGCCAGCAGCCGACTAGCGGGAGGAGATACGCAGTATTTT
CASSRLAGGDTQYF
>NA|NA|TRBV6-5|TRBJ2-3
TGTGCCAGCAGTTACCGGCGGTACAGGGCAGATACGCAGTATTTT
CASSYRRYRADTQYF
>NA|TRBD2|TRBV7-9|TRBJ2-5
TGTGCCAGCAGCTTAGGACTAGCGGGAGCAGAGACCCAGTACTTC
CASSLGLAGAETQYF
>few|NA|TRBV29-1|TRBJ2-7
TGCAGCGTTGAACTAGGTCCCGAGCAGTACTTC
CSVELGPEQYF
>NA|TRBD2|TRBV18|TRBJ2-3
TGTGCCAGCTCCCCCAAGCAACTAGCGGGACCCACAGATACGCAGTATTTT
CASSPKQLAGPTDTQYF
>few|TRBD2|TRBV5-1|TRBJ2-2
TGCGCCAGCAGCTTGCTAGCGGGAGACACCGGGGAGCTGTTTTTT
CASSLLAGDTGELFF
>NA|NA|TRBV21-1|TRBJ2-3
TGTGCCAGCAGCCCCCCCTGGGGCAGCCACTCTCGCACAGATACGCAGTATTTT
CASSPPWGSHSRTDTQYF
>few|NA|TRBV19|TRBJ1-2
TGTGCCAGTAGTATAGTTTGGCAGCGGAACTATGGCTACACCTTC
CASSIVWQRNYGYTF